Below, 18 T cell receptor beta chains from the same sample are listed, as sequenced in a study of T cell repertoires in breast cancer. The expanded emulsion RT-PCR method captured paired alpha and beta chains from CD8+ T cells. A second nested PCR with blocking oligonucleotides suppressed unpaired genes. TCRdb ran MiXCR on the emulsion pairing reads and lists one entry per CDR3 protein. The table records some 4,600 distinct CDR3 sequences, under 45% of them present only once. Sequences were obtained from CD8+ T cells. These receptors originate from a pool of human donors with breast cancer or a healthy control (not recorded which).

To note about this clonotype: One base away lies a much larger clone, so this may be a sequencing read error. The J gene is TRBJ1-2, the V gene TRBV3-1, with 8 bases matching TRBD1. This CDR3 has 13 amino acids. CDR1 is LGHDT, CDR2 YNNKEL, per germline (reference sequence). V gave up 6 bases and J gave up 8 bases; unmatched junction bases: 8. This CDR3 is CASRGTGFLGYTF. Written as DNA, the CDR3 is TGTGCCAGCAGAGGGACAGGCTTTCTCGGCTACACCTTC.

The table lists this clonotype with a few counts. J is TRBJ2-7 and V is TRBV28, with a tentative D call TRBD1 (6 bases). Looked up from germline, CDR1 is MDHEN and CDR2 is SYDVKM. This CDR3 comprises 16 residues. Trimming took 5 bases from V and 0 from J, leaving 17 bases between them. The CDR3 region is CASSHHRVSSSYEQYF. The CDR3 DNA follows: TGTGCCAGCAGTCACCACAGGGTTTCGAGCTCCTACGAGCAGTACTTC.

This clonotype was seen more than once but under ten times. The rearrangement links TRBV4-1 to TRBJ1-1; 7 bases are a match to TRBD1. Germline assignment: CDR1 MGHRA and CDR2 YSYEKL. The CDR3 loop spans 14 amino acids. The trim removed 2 bases at V and 11 bases at J, leaving 11 bases unmatched. In DNA form, the CDR3 reads TGCGCCAGCAGCCAACTAATCGGGCTGACAGGGGCTTTCTTT. It translates to CASSQLIGLTGAFF.

This clonotype was seen at least ten times. This chain uses TRBV2 with TRBJ1-5; 8 bases agree with TRBD1. With 10 bases clipped from V and 6 bases from J, the junction kept 5 bases outside the gene matches. CDR1 and CDR2 from the germline V gene are SNHLY and FYNNEI. The CDR3 has 12 residues. The chain's CDR3 is CATGQEAQPQHF. CDR3 nucleotide sequence: TGTGCCACGGGACAGGAGGCTCAGCCCCAGCATTTT.

A few counts support this clonotype. The rearrangement links TRBV4-3 to TRBJ2-7; D not certain. The V gene lost 1 base and the J gene lost 8 bases, with 12 bases spanning the gap. Per the germline V gene, CDR1 is LGHNA and CDR2 is YSLEER. This CDR3 is 13 amino acids long. The CDR3 sequence: CASSQVVRTKQYF. CDR3 sequence (DNA): TGCGCCAGCAGCCAAGTGGTACGTACGAAGCAGTACTTC.

In nucleotides, the CDR3 is TGCGCCAGCAGCCAAGAGAGGACAGGGTATTCACCCCTCCACTTT. It yields the protein CASSQERTGYSPLHF. The chain recombines TRBV4-1 with TRBJ1-6; 8 bases are a match to TRBD1. Germline CDR1 reads MGHRA; CDR2 reads YSYEKL. The CDR3 has 15 amino acids. V lost 0 bases, J lost 8 bases, and 3 bases stayed unmatched.

This clonotype was observed a few times. This may be a read error: a much more frequent sequence differs by one nucleotide. The chain carries TRBV27 and TRBJ2-7; D ambiguous. Germline V CDR1 and CDR2: MNHEY, SMNVEV (reference sequence). V was shortened by 4 bases and J by 5 bases, with 15 bases between the two germline ends. CDR3 length: 14 amino acids. The CDR3 DNA reads as TGTGCCAGCAGTTACGTTACGGACCGTGACGAGCAGTACTTC. It yields the protein CASSYVTDRDEQYF.

This clonotype was counted ten times or more. This chain links TRBV6-1 with TRBJ2-3; perhaps TRBD2 as D (6 bases). The CDR3 is made up of 14 amino acids. From germline, CDR1 is MNHNS and CDR2 SASEGT. With 5 bases removed from V and 4 bases from J, the gap between germline ends came to 13 bases. The CDR3 nucleotides read TGTGCCAGCAGTCGGGGGTTCTCTTCAGATACGCAGTATTTT. This translates into CASSRGFSSDTQYF.

Concerning this clonotype itself: One end of the junction varies from germline; a read error may be responsible. This CDR3 is CASGQDPAEQFF. The CDR3 DNA reads as TGTGCCAGCGGCCAAGATCCCGCCGAGCAGTTCTTC. The chain recombines TRBV3-1 with TRBJ2-1, with D hard to call. The V gene's germline CDR1 is LGHDT and CDR2 YNNKEL (reference sequence). CDR3 size: 12 residues.

At least ten counts were recorded for this clonotype. The CDR3 is CASSSRDQPQHF. The CDR3 bases are TGTGCCAGCAGTTCACGGGATCAGCCCCAGCATTTT. The chain uses TRBV28 and TRBJ1-5; D call uncertain. Between the trimmed V and J ends, which lost 4 bases and 5 bases, there was a span of 6 bases. The germline gives CDR1 MDHEN, CDR2 SYDVKM. This CDR3 is 12 amino acids long.

The table lists this clonotype with many counts. The chain uses TRBV3-1 and TRBJ1-1; D unclear. The ends were cut back, 0 bases at V and 1 base at J, with 6 bases in the middle. The CDR3 is 14 residues long. The V gene's germline CDR1 is LGHDT and CDR2 YNNKEL (reference sequence). DNA of the CDR3: TGTGCCAGCAGCCAAGATGATCGGAACACTGAAGCTTTCTTT. It translates to CASSQDDRNTEAFF.

The chain has TRBV30 and TRBJ1-4, with 8 bases fitting TRBD1. J gave up 8 bases and V 0 bases, and 8 bases lay outside the gene matches. The germline V gene has CDR1 GTSNPN and CDR2 SVGIG (reference sequence). This CDR3 comprises 15 residues. The CDR3 coding sequence is TGTGCCTGGAGTGTACGAGGGACAGGAAGCGAAAAACTGTTTTTT. Its translation is CAWSVRGTGSEKLFF.

This clonotype was recorded a few times. V gene TRBV27 combines with J gene TRBJ2-2; no definite D call. The germline V gene has CDR1 MNHEY and CDR2 SMNVEV (reference sequence). The V end lost 6 bases, the J end lost 3 bases, and 11 bases lay between the germline ends. The CDR3 contains 14 residues. CDR3 bases: TGTGCCAGCAGACCCGGACCTTACACCGGGGAGCTGTTTTTT. Translated, it gives CASRPGPYTGELFF.

The sample holds many counts of this clonotype. The J gene is TRBJ1-1, the V gene TRBV24-1; TRBD1 is a possible D gene (6 bases). This CDR3 contains 13 residues. Trimming left V 6 bases short and J 1 base short, with 8 bases between. CDR1 and CDR2 (germline): KGHDR, SFDVKD. The CDR3 loop reads CATSLGANTEAFF. The CDR3 DNA is TGTGCCACCAGTCTGGGGGCGAACACTGAAGCTTTCTTT.

This chain uses TRBV2 with TRBJ1-1; no firm D call. The CDR3 is made up of 14 amino acids. With 9 bases removed from V and 0 bases from J, the gap between germline ends came to 14 bases. In germline, CDR1 is SNHLY, CDR2 FYNNEI. The CDR3 is CASSRGMLNTEAFF. Here the CDR3 DNA reads TGTGCCAGTAGTAGAGGGATGCTGAACACTGAAGCTTTCTTT.

The chain employs TRBV7-6 and TRBJ2-7; 11 nucleotides match TRBD2. The trim removed 5 bases at V and 1 base at J, leaving 1 base unmatched. There are 14 residues in the CDR3. The germline CDR1 and CDR2 sequences are SGHVS and FNYEAQ. CDR3 protein: CASSPSGGSYEQYF. The CDR3 nucleotides read TGTGCCAGCAGCCCTAGCGGGGGGTCCTACGAGCAGTACTTC.

This clonotype was seen many times. In DNA, the CDR3 is TGTGCCAGCAGCTTGAAGCGGACAGGGGTTCATCATCAGCCCCAGCATTTT. Its protein product is CASSLKRTGVHHQPQHF. The rearrangement links TRBV7-2 to TRBJ1-5; TRBD1 matches 9 bases. The CDR3 consists of 17 residues. CDR1 and CDR2 from the germline V gene are SGHTA and FQGNSA. With V trimmed by 3 bases and J by 5 bases, 11 bases remained unmatched.

This clonotype was recorded a few times. The J gene is TRBJ1-6, the V gene TRBV7-2; D remains unclear. Germline loops: CDR1 SGHTA, CDR2 FQGNSA. V was clipped by 5 bases and J by 0 bases, with 11 bases between them. The CDR3 has 16 amino acids. CDR3 amino acids: CASSPRVSSYNSPLHF. CDR3 coding DNA: TGTGCCAGCAGCCCCCGAGTGAGCTCCTATAATTCACCCCTCCACTTT.